This T cell receptor beta chain was identified in a study of blood T cell repertoires in COVID-19. The wider study: Collection of acute and convalescent COVID-19 samples took place in the United States, Italy and Spain. PBMCs, B-cell-depleted T cells, or T cells provided the cDNA or gDNA that made up the material.

Germline V gene sequence: CDR1 LGHNA, CDR2 YNFKEQ. V trimming: 4 bases; J trimming: 6 bases; junction bases outside the gene matches: 13. The CDR3 runs 17 residues. Profiling relied on immunoSEQ multiplex PCR, and the TCRdb table lists in-frame clones only, not all of them. The sample records around 110,000 clones, over 80% being singletons. Sequencing input: peripheral blood. The source is an older woman with acute or convalescent COVID-19. The V gene is TRBV4-2, the J gene TRBJ2-1; 9 bases fit TRBD2. The CDR3 coding sequence is TGTGCCAGCAGCCTCGCGACCGGGACTAGCCCTTTCAATGAGCAGTTCTTC. Protein product: CASSLATGTSPFNEQFF.